Below, 26 T cell receptor beta chains from the same sample are listed, as sequenced in a study of blood T cell repertoires in COVID-19. The assay was immunoSEQ multiplex PCR, and TCRdb's table has in-frame clones only and misses some. In the table there are some 76,000 clones, 90% of which are singletons. Material for sequencing was peripheral blood. The receptors were sampled from a woman aged 18-30 years with acute or convalescent COVID-19.

This chain links TRBV29-1 with TRBJ1-1; TRBD1 agrees at 7 bases. This CDR3 has 13 residues. The V gene's germline CDR1 is SQVTM and CDR2 ANQGSEA. The V and J ends lost 6 bases and 5 bases, in that order; junction bases with no gene match: 9. The CDR3 loop is CSVLVGGATEAFF. CDR3 sequence (DNA): TGCAGCGTGCTAGTAGGGGGCGCGACTGAAGCTTTCTTT.

Points on this clone: The junction differs from germline at one of its ends, possibly a read error. The chain couples TRBV18 to TRBJ1-2, with 9 bases fitting TRBD1. The CDR3 consists of 18 residues. Germline CDR1 is KGHSH and CDR2 is LQKENI. The CDR3 nucleotides read TGTGCCAGCGCACCCCACCCGGGACAGGGTATTGAAGACTATGGCTACACCTTC. Amino acids: CASAPHPGQGIEDYGYTF.

The chain employs TRBV4-2 and TRBJ2-3, with 13 nucleotides matching TRBD2. CDR1 is LGHNA and CDR2 is YNFKEQ in the germline V gene. V lost 0 bases to trimming and J lost 3 bases; unmatched junction nucleotides: 0. This CDR3 region has 16 residues. The CDR3, as DNA: TGTGCCAGCAGCCAAGAGGGACTAGCGGGAACAGATACGCAGTATTTT. It is translated as CASSQEGLAGTDTQYF.

This sequence joins TRBV19 and TRBJ2-3, with TRBD2 matching 8 bases. The V gene end was trimmed by 6 bases and the J gene end by 2 bases; junction bases not matched to a gene: 7. This CDR3 has 15 residues. In germline, CDR1 is LNHDA, CDR2 SQIVND (reference sequence). CDR3 sequence (DNA): TGTGCCAGTAGGCACACTAGCGGTTCCACAGATACGCAGTATTTT. Protein: CASRHTSGSTDTQYF.

The chain has TRBV29-1 and TRBJ1-4, with 8 bases aligning to TRBD1. The junction had 6 bases not matched to a gene; V was cut back by 6 bases and J by 6 bases. CDR3 length: 13 amino acids. CDR1 and CDR2 from the germline V gene are SQVTM and ANQGSEA. CDR3 sequence: CSVRTGRDEKLFF. The CDR3 region has the DNA TGCAGCGTACGGACAGGGAGGGATGAAAAACTGTTTTTT.

This clone appeared once. The chain carries TRBV28 and TRBJ1-1, with 7 bases that match TRBD1. V shed 5 bases and J 4 bases; nucleotides not matched to a gene: 19. Germline-derived CDR1 and CDR2 are MDHEN and SYDVKM. CDR3 length: 18 amino acids. The CDR3: CASSGTVHRGSFSTEAFF. The CDR3 bases are TGTGCCAGCAGTGGCACCGTTCACAGGGGAAGTTTTAGCACTGAAGCTTTCTTT.

This clone came up once. This chain connects TRBV7-6 to TRBJ1-4, with 8 bases fitting TRBD1. The germline gives CDR1 SGHVS, CDR2 FNYEAQ. CDR3 length: 14 residues. The ends lost 5 bases at V and 10 bases at J; junction bases unmatched: 9. The CDR3 region has the DNA TGTGCCAGCAGCCAGGGGGCAGGGATTGGAAAACTGTTTTTT. Protein sequence: CASSQGAGIGKLFF.

This chain uses TRBV10-2 with TRBJ2-5; 7 bases fit TRBD2. V shed 4 bases, J shed 4 bases, and the junction held 3 bases outside the gene matches. CDR3 size: 13 residues. Germline loops: CDR1 WSHSY, CDR2 SAAADI. This CDR3 reads CASSGGEGETQYF. As DNA, the CDR3 is TGCGCCAGCAGTGGGGGGGAGGGAGAGACCCAGTACTTC.

The chain links TRBV5-1 to TRBJ2-2, with D perhaps matching TRBD1 (5 bases). V lost 5 bases, J lost 1 base, and 12 bases lay in between. The length of the CDR3 is 15 residues. Germline CDR1 and CDR2: SGHRS and YFSETQ. CDR3 sequence reads: CASSFREWNTGELFF. For the CDR3, the DNA is TGCGCCAGCAGTTTCAGGGAATGGAACACCGGGGAGCTGTTTTTT.

Remarks on this clone: Relative to the germline gene, one junction end is altered; a read error may explain this. V is TRBV3-1 (or the pseudogene TRBV3-2) and J is TRBJ2-2; D call uncertain. The CDR3 runs 13 residues. Germline V gene data show CDR1 as LGHDT and CDR2 as YNNKEL (reference sequence). The CDR3 loop is CVSSPNPGGELFF. The CDR3 DNA reads as TGTGTCAGCAGCCCAAACCCAGGCGGGGAGCTGTTTTTT.

The chain combines TRBV10-2 with TRBJ1-4; D unclear. The germline gives CDR1 WSHSY, CDR2 SAAADI. Trimming stripped 3 bases from V and 1 base from J, with 9 bases between. The CDR3 sequence is 15 residues long. The CDR3 coding sequence is TGCGCCAGCAGTGATTCCGGGAAAACTAATGAAAAACTGTTTTTT. It translates to CASSDSGKTNEKLFF.

V gene TRBV25-1 combines with J gene TRBJ2-1; possible D gene TRBD1, 6 bases. The CDR3 spans 18 residues. The germline gives CDR1 MGHDK, CDR2 SYGVNS. Trimming removed 3 bases from V and 8 bases from J, with 26 bases in between. The DNA of the CDR3 is TGTGCCAGCAGTGATGTCAGGATGTCGAGATCAGGGGACCATGAGCAGTTCTTC. Amino acids: CASSDVRMSRSGDHEQFF.

The V gene is TRBV7-2, the J gene TRBJ1-1; D remains unclear. Germline CDR1 and CDR2: SGHTA and FQGNSA. V lost 3 bases to trimming and J lost 1 base, with 12 bases between them. The CDR3 has 15 amino acids. CDR3 sequence: CASSLSTTQNTEAFF. CDR3 in DNA: TGTGCCAGCAGCTTGTCGACTACACAGAACACTGAAGCTTTCTTT.

This sequence joins TRBV28 and TRBJ1-4; maybe TRBD1 (5 bases). The CDR3 is 17 amino acids. The germline gives CDR1 MDHEN, CDR2 SYDVKM. Trimming stripped 6 bases from V and 6 bases from J, with 23 bases between. The CDR3 sequence is CASSTSRGGVLDEKLFF. The CDR3 coding sequence is TGTGCCAGCAGCACTTCCCGGGGGGGGGTTCTGGATGAAAAACTGTTTTTT.

The chain carries TRBV5-1 and TRBJ2-1, with 7 bases fitting TRBD1. From germline, CDR1 is SGHRS and CDR2 YFSETQ. The CDR3 spans 15 residues. V was pared by 3 bases and J by 7 bases, with 10 bases of the junction left unmatched. The CDR3 loop reads CASSYTGAQRNEQFF. The CDR3 DNA is TGCGCCAGCAGCTACACAGGGGCGCAAAGGAATGAGCAGTTCTTC.

This clone was recorded a few times. J is TRBJ1-2 and V is TRBV6-1, with TRBD1 identical over 9 bases. V lost 4 bases, J lost 2 bases, and 8 bases stayed unmatched. This CDR3 has 16 amino acids. Germline CDR1 and CDR2: MNHNS and SASEGT. For the CDR3, the DNA is TGTGCCAGCAGTGCTTCAACAGGGGGCGCAAACTATGGCTACACCTTC. Encoded protein: CASSASTGGANYGYTF.

This chain uses TRBV7-9 with TRBJ1-4; D is possibly TRBD1 (6 bases). Germline V gives CDR1 SEHNR, CDR2 FQNEAQ (reference sequence). Trimming took off 4 bases at V and 4 bases at J, with 16 bases between the two ends. The CDR3 is made up of 16 amino acids. CDR3 protein: CASSSDGNRVNEKLFF. CDR3 bases: TGTGCCAGCAGCTCTGACGGGAACAGGGTTAATGAAAAACTGTTTTTT. Complete variable domain (other parts from reference TRBV7-9 and TRBJ1-4): DTGVSQNPRHKITKRGQNVTFRCDPISEHNRLYWYRQTLGQGPEFLTYFQNEAQLEKSRLLSDRFSAERPKGSFSTLEIQRTEQGDSAMYLCASSSDGNRVNEKLFFGSGTQLSVL.

CDR3 DNA: TGTGCCACCAGTGACAGGGGGGATCAGCCCCAGCATTTT. Amino acid sequence: CATSDRGDQPQHF. The V gene is TRBV24-1, the J gene TRBJ1-5, with TRBD1 identical over 7 bases. Germline CDR1 and CDR2: KGHDR and SFDVKD. V was clipped by 4 bases and J by 5 bases; unmatched bases: 1. The CDR3 totals 13 residues.

J is TRBJ1-1 and V is TRBV30, with TRBD1 as a possible D gene (6 bases). Trimming removed 0 bases from V and 2 bases from J, with 7 bases in between. The CDR3 contains 13 residues. Germline-derived CDR1 and CDR2 are GTSNPN and SVGIG (reference sequence). The CDR3 spells CAWSVGTNTEAFF. CDR3 bases: TGTGCCTGGAGTGTAGGGACAAACACTGAAGCTTTCTTT.

The V and J genes are TRBV4-3 and TRBJ2-4; 8 bases fit TRBD1. The CDR3 contains 17 residues. Per the germline V gene, CDR1 is LGHNA and CDR2 is YSLEER. J gave up 3 bases and V 0 bases, and 7 bases lay outside the gene matches. The CDR3 sequence is CASSQEAGTGVKNIQYF. In DNA, the CDR3 is TGCGCCAGCAGCCAAGAGGCCGGGACAGGAGTCAAAAACATTCAGTACTTC.

This clone has more than one count but fewer than ten. The chain has TRBV6-2 or TRBV6-3 and TRBJ2-7; TRBD2 matches 9 bases. V shed 5 bases and J 2 bases; nucleotides not matched to a gene: 4. This CDR3 has 14 amino acids. CDR1 and CDR2 from the germline V gene are MNHEY and SVGEGT. The CDR3: CASSKGLATYEQYF. Written as DNA, the CDR3 is TGTGCCAGCAGTAAAGGACTAGCGACCTACGAGCAGTACTTC.

J is TRBJ2-6 and V is TRBV4-3; D is perhaps TRBD2 (5 bases). The V end was cut by 0 bases, the J end by 1 base, with 13 bases between. CDR3 length: 18 residues. From germline, CDR1 is LGHNA and CDR2 YSLEER. The CDR3 DNA reads as TGCGCCAGCAGCCAAGAGGGAGCTAGTCATTCTGGGGCCAACGTCCTGACTTTC. As protein: CASSQEGASHSGANVLTF.

The V gene is TRBV6-1, the J gene TRBJ1-2; 7 nucleotides line up with TRBD1. CDR1 is MNHNS, CDR2 SASEGT, per germline. J was trimmed by 13 bases and V by 2 bases; bases with no gene match: 25. This CDR3 comprises 18 residues. CDR3 nucleotide sequence: TGTGCCAGCAGTGAAAGGTTGCAGGGGGAGACTTACTCGCCCCCATCCACCTTC. Translated: CASSERLQGETYSPPSTF.

The chain carries TRBV2 and TRBJ1-2; D might be TRBD1 (5 bases). V lost 1 base to trimming and J lost 2 bases, with 5 bases between them. The germline CDR1 and CDR2 sequences are SNHLY and FYNNEI. The CDR3 has 13 residues. In nucleotides, the CDR3 is TGTGCCAGCAGTGAAGAGGGGAACTATGGCTACACCTTC. As protein: CASSEEGNYGYTF.

The chain combines TRBV5-1 with TRBJ1-1, with D perhaps TRBD1 (5 bases). Deletions cut 4 bases from V and 1 base from J, with 14 bases between. This CDR3 has 15 amino acids. Germline CDR1 SGHRS, CDR2 YFSETQ. In DNA form, the CDR3 reads TGCGCCAGCAGCAGGGAGGGGCACCGGAACACTGAAGCTTTCTTT. Translation: CASSREGHRNTEAFF.

The chain employs TRBV9 and TRBJ1-2; D gene uncertain. Trimming removed 0 bases from V and 4 bases from J, with 22 bases in between. Germline values: CDR1 SGDLS, CDR2 YYNGEE. The CDR3 extends over 18 amino acids. The CDR3 protein is CASSVGPAVTFQAYGYTF. In DNA, the CDR3 is TGTGCCAGCAGCGTAGGCCCGGCTGTTACTTTTCAGGCCTATGGCTACACCTTC. Using reference TRBV9 and TRBJ1-2 for the parts outside the CDR3, the full variable domain is DSGVTQTPKHLITATGQRVTLRCSPRSGDLSVYWYQQSLDQGLQFLIQYYNGEERAKGNILERFSAQQFPDLHSELNLSSLELGDSALYFCASSVGPAVTFQAYGYTFGSGTRLTVV.